The rows below give T cell receptor beta chains drawn from one sample of a study of T-cell reconstitution after alpha-beta-depleted transplantation in children. TCRdb redid the calling of the PCR reads with MiXCR, one entry per CDR3 protein. Of around 680,000 distinct CDR3 sequences in the sample, approximately 15% were seen once. This specimen was PBMCs from the stem cell graft donor, taken from the stem cell graft. Every receptor here comes from a human donor who donated a stem cell graft to a child with acute myeloid leukemia. Each CDR3 is given without its conserved first and last residue.

J gene | V gene | CDR3 protein
TRBJ1-1 | TRBV9 | ASSASGGGGVTEAF
TRBJ1-5 | TRBV7-2 | ASSLDTEPQH
TRBJ2-5 | TRBV28 | ASVRPGHYIETQY
TRBJ1-6 | TRBV20-1 | SARWRNNSPLH
TRBJ2-1 | TRBV19 | ASSIRYRGNEQF
TRBJ2-7 | TRBV29-1 | SSTYEQY
TRBJ2-3 | TRBV20-1 | SARDVSSGADTQY
TRBJ2-1 | TRBV25-1 | ASTRGARNEQF
TRBJ2-2 | TRBV7-2 | ASSSRASQGTGELF
TRBJ2-7 | TRBV7-9 | ASTNDSSYEQY
TRBJ1-5 | TRBV6-1 | ASGSGPQH
TRBJ2-5 | TRBV6-6 | ASKRGQETQY
TRBJ2-1 | TRBV5-1 | ASSLDSLAGGYNEQF
TRBJ1-1 | TRBV20-1 | SARDPDSWGARGVNTEAF
TRBJ1-6 | TRBV27 | ASSLSHDSNNSPLH
TRBJ2-3 | TRBV10-2 | ASGRLAGATSTDTQY
TRBJ1-1 | TRBV10-1 | ASQNRMNTEAF
TRBJ2-2 | TRBV7-2 | ASPVGAGGGELF
TRBJ2-7 | TRBV7-9 | ASSPRTGDYYEQY
TRBJ2-1 | TRBV12-3/TRBV12-4 | ASTPGLAGVYEQF
TRBJ1-1 | TRBV7-2 | ASSPREPPPEAF
TRBJ2-5 | TRBV24-1 | ATSDPQETQY
TRBJ2-1 | TRBV29-1 | SVLPRDYTYNEQF
TRBJ2-6 | TRBV7-3 | ASSLTSQSSGANVLT
TRBJ2-7 | TRBV7-3 | ASSLNSAGPYEQY
TRBJ2-1 | TRBV7-2 | ASRKDRDGYNEQF
TRBJ2-1 | TRBV28 | ASSPFPGGSNYNEQF
TRBJ1-1 | TRBV20-1 | SAGVSEAF
TRBJ1-3 | TRBV20-1 | SARTGNGNTIY
TRBJ2-3 | TRBV20-1 | SARDPVGADTQY
TRBJ2-3 | TRBV24-1 | ATSDVVKADTQY
TRBJ2-7 | TRBV20-1 | SAETLGAYEQY
TRBJ1-5 | TRBV7-2 | ASSSGGWGNQPQH
TRBJ1-4 | TRBV5-5 | ASSLVVGYEKLF
TRBJ1-5 | TRBV12-3/TRBV12-4 | ASRFLGNQPQH
TRBJ1-1 | TRBV6-5 | ASSFIPTGGGTEAF
TRBJ2-4 | TRBV5-6 | ASSPGPTAKNIQY
TRBJ1-1 | TRBV12-3/TRBV12-4 | ASSLTGQAF
TRBJ2-7 | TRBV6-6 | ASSRTSGDEQY
TRBJ2-1 | TRBV14 | ASSQDWTAVNEQF
TRBJ1-6 | TRBV20-1 | SALTGPDSPLH
TRBJ2-3 | TRBV20-1 | SARDGRGKDTQY
TRBJ2-2 | TRBV12-3/TRBV12-4 | ASSSQGLGGELF
TRBJ2-7 | TRBV12-3/TRBV12-4 | ASSFVLYEQY
TRBJ1-4 | TRBV5-1 | ASSRESDEKLF
TRBJ2-1 | TRBV5-1 | ASSLDRGFHEQF
TRBJ2-5 | TRBV29-1 | SVEDPTVRGAQY
TRBJ1-2 | TRBV5-6 | ASSIQGNYGYT
TRBJ2-7 | TRBV6-2/TRBV6-3 | ASSFDRRAYEQY
TRBJ2-3 | TRBV7-8 | ASSFLQGPTDTQY